The rows below give T cell receptor beta chains drawn from one sample of a study of blood T cell repertoires in COVID-19. Data came from immunoSEQ multiplex PCR; TCRdb stores just in-frame clones and leaves some out. The data contain over 150,000 clones, 85% to 90% of them singletons. Sequenced material: peripheral blood. The receptors derive from a woman aged 18-29 years who had recovered from COVID-19. Each CDR3 is given with its conserved first and last residue. A D gene is named only where the DNA matches it firmly. The size field is filled for only some rows; it gives once, few, many or a size class.

cdr3_nt cdr3_aa j_call v_call clone_size d_call
TGCAGCACCCGGGACAGTGCTCAAGAGACCCAGTACTTC CSTRDSAQETQYF TRBJ2-5 TRBV29-1 NA TRBD1
TGCGCCAGCAGCTTACAGGGGTTATCGGGAACTGAAGCTTTCTTT CASSLQGLSGTEAFF TRBJ1-1 TRBV5-1 few TRBD1
TGCGCCAGCAGCAAGGACACGAGCTCCTATAATTCACCCCTCCACTTT CASSKDTSSYNSPLHF TRBJ1-6 TRBV5-1 few NA
TGTGCCAGCAGCCCAATGGCGGTTTCAGGGACTGAAGCTTTCTTT CASSPMAVSGTEAFF TRBJ1-1 TRBV5-5 NA NA
TGTGCCACCAGTGATTTTAACTCAGGCGCCGGGGAGCTGTTTTTT CATSDFNSGAGELFF TRBJ2-2 TRBV24-1 NA NA
TGTGCCAGCAGCTCCAGCGGGGCAGCCTTGGAGACCCAGTACTTC CASSSSGAALETQYF TRBJ2-5 TRBV11-2 NA TRBD2
TGTGCCAGCAGTATCAGAGCGGGGGGCCAAGAGACCCAGTACTTC CASSIRAGGQETQYF TRBJ2-5 TRBV11-2 NA TRBD2
TGTGCCAGCAGTCAGGTACAGGGAAACATTCAGTACTTC CASSQVQGNIQYF TRBJ2-4 TRBV6-2/TRBV6-3 NA NA
TGTGCCACCAGCAGAACCTTTAGCAGCTCCTACAATGAGCAGTTCTTC CATSRTFSSSYNEQFF TRBJ2-1 TRBV15 NA NA
TGCGCCAGCAGCCAAGATGGACTAGCGGGATACAATGAGCAGTTCTTC CASSQDGLAGYNEQFF TRBJ2-1 TRBV4-1 NA TRBD2
TGTGCCAGCAGCTTATTCCGGGATTCCGATACGCAGTATTTT CASSLFRDSDTQYF TRBJ2-3 TRBV7-2 NA NA
TGTGCCAGCAGCTTGGGAGGGCGCGGAACCTACAATGAGCAGTTCTTC CASSLGGRGTYNEQFF TRBJ2-1 TRBV11-3 few TRBD2
TGTGCCACCAGTGATTCGTCTAAGCCCTTTGAAAAACTGTTTTTT CATSDSSKPFEKLFF TRBJ1-4 TRBV24-1 NA NA
TGTGCCAGCAGCGTACAAGCGGGGGCCCGGACCGGGGAGCTGTTTTTT CASSVQAGARTGELFF TRBJ2-2 TRBV7-3 once TRBD2
TGTGCCAGCAGGCACAGGACAATGAACACCGGGGAGCTGTTTTTT CASRHRTMNTGELFF TRBJ2-2 TRBV25-1 NA NA
TGTGCCAGCGCGCTGGACAGGCACTCTGGAAACACCATATATTTT CASALDRHSGNTIYF TRBJ1-3 TRBV27 once TRBD1
TGTGCCAGCAATGGGGAGGGGGAGCTGTTTTTT CASNGEGELFF TRBJ2-2 TRBV25-1 NA NA
TGTGCCAGCAGCTCATCAGACAGGGGGTACGAGCAGTACTTC CASSSSDRGYEQYF TRBJ2-7 TRBV11-3 NA TRBD1
TGCGCCAGCAGCTTCCATCCGGGACAGAGTAACACCGGGGAGCTGTTTTTT CASSFHPGQSNTGELFF TRBJ2-2 TRBV5-1 NA TRBD1
TGTGCCAGCAGCAAGGGACAGGGACTCACAGATACGCAGTATTTT CASSKGQGLTDTQYF TRBJ2-3 TRBV6-2/TRBV6-3 NA TRBD1
TGTGCCACCCGGAGGGAGGCTGATTCCGGGGAGCTGTTTTTT CATRREADSGELFF TRBJ2-2 TRBV19 NA NA
TGTGCCAGCAGTTACTTCAAGGACAGGGTGAACACTGAAGCTTTCTTT CASSYFKDRVNTEAFF TRBJ1-1 TRBV6-2/TRBV6-3 many TRBD1
TGTGCCACCAGTGAGCACAGGGGGCCTGAAGCTTTCTTT CATSEHRGPEAFF TRBJ1-1 TRBV24-1 NA TRBD1
TGTGCCAGCAGTTTCGGACTAGGGGTAGGAGAGCAGTTCTTC CASSFGLGVGEQFF TRBJ2-1 TRBV6-2/TRBV6-3 NA TRBD2
TGTGCCAGCAGCCTGGGGTGGAGACTGAACACTGAAGCTTTCTTT CASSLGWRLNTEAFF TRBJ1-1 TRBV5-6 NA NA
TGTGCCAGCAGCCGCGGGGGGGAGGATGAAAAACTGTTTTTT CASSRGGEDEKLFF TRBJ1-4 TRBV7-9 once NA
TGTGCCAGCAGTTTATGGGGCGGGGGGGCCATCAATGAGCAGTTCTTC CASSLWGGGAINEQFF TRBJ2-1 TRBV27 NA TRBD2
TGTGCCAGCAGCCCCAGGGTTCAGACCTACGAGCAGTACTTC CASSPRVQTYEQYF TRBJ2-7 TRBV5-5 NA NA
TGTGCCACCAGTGATTCGGGACAGGGTATACATTGGACGCAGTATTTT CATSDSGQGIHWTQYF TRBJ2-3 TRBV24-1 NA TRBD1
TGTGCCAGCAGTACCGGGACAGGGTTCGGCTACACCTTC CASSTGTGFGYTF TRBJ1-2 TRBV6-5 NA TRBD1
TGTGCCAGCAGCGTAGGACAGGGATTTGCTGAAGCTTTCTTT CASSVGQGFAEAFF TRBJ1-1 TRBV9 NA TRBD1
TGTGCCAGCAGCCAAAAAGACAGAGACACAGATACGCAGTATTTT CASSQKDRDTDTQYF TRBJ2-3 TRBV4-2 NA NA
TGTGCCAGCAGTGACAGGGAAAATCAGCCCCAGCATTTT CASSDRENQPQHF TRBJ1-5 TRBV2 NA NA
TGCGCCAGCAGCTCCGGGACAGGGCTCGGCGAGCAGTACTTC CASSSGTGLGEQYF TRBJ2-7 TRBV5-1 NA TRBD1
TGTGCCAGCAGTCGCGAAGGGGATTCACCCCTCCACTTT CASSREGDSPLHF TRBJ1-6 TRBV6-4 NA NA
TGTGCCCTGCAGGGGGCGTCCTATAATTCACCCCTCCACTTT CALQGASYNSPLHF TRBJ1-6 TRBV7-9 NA TRBD1
TGCGCCAGCAGCAGGGGGACACCCCCGAACACCGGGGAGCTGTTTTTT CASSRGTPPNTGELFF TRBJ2-2 TRBV5-1 few NA
TGTGCCAGCAGCTTAGGGGCCGGGAACTCTGGAAACACCATATATTTT CASSLGAGNSGNTIYF TRBJ1-3 TRBV7-2 NA NA
TGTGCCAGCAGTTTAGGGACATATGGCTACACCTTC CASSLGTYGYTF TRBJ1-2 TRBV12-3/TRBV12-4 NA NA
TGTGCCCTGCGCCGGGATTCGAACACTGAAGCTTTCTTT CALRRDSNTEAFF TRBJ1-1 TRBV30 NA NA
TGTGCCAGCAGCCAACGGCAGGCGGGTGGCTACACCTTC CASSQRQAGGYTF TRBJ1-2 TRBV3-1/TRBV3-2 NA NA
TGTGCCAGCAGTTTAGAGGAGGGGGCAAGTGGCTACACCTTC CASSLEEGASGYTF TRBJ1-2 TRBV27 NA TRBD1